This is a list of T cell receptor beta chains from one sample in a study of shared clonotypes between healthy human individuals. The assay was immunoSEQ multiplex PCR, and TCRdb's table has in-frame clones only and misses some. The table lists 800,000 to 950,000 clones, roughly 96% of them singletons. The specimen sequenced was naive CD8+ T cells sorted from blood. Source of these receptors: a man in his thirties or forties in good health. CDR3s include the opening cysteine and the closing phenylalanine or tryptophan. Each record gives: CDR3 length, V gene, CDR3 protein.

15,TRBV29-1,CSVEKIGQPNEKLFF
16,TRBV28,CASSPRTSGHYNEQFF
15,TRBV7-2,CASSFQGSGYNEQFF
14,TRBV19,CASSTGQGLNEQYF
16,TRBV7-3,CASSPLAGADYNEQFF
13,TRBV15,CATSSFRGGELFF
16,TRBV27,CASSLSRGDEAYEQYF
15,TRBV18,CASSLEADRAYEQYF
14,TRBV11-2,CASTDRESTDTQYF
15,TRBV5-1,CASRKLAGDLYEQYF
12,TRBV7-9,CASATFTDTQYF
13,TRBV13,CASSLQHSYEQYF
15,TRBV19,CASSWGRGTHNEQFF
14,TRBV6-1,CASSLTGLGNEQFF
15,TRBV18,CASRTGEHSNQPQHF
12,TRBV28,CASGDDSYEQYF
14,TRBV19,CASTSEWAGDEQFF
13,TRBV29-1,CSVGGTDRTEAFF
15,TRBV5-4,CASSLWDGDANEQFF
16,TRBV29-1,CSVEVRKGGNSYEQYF
14,TRBV19,CASSTSGGGEKLFF
15,TRBV27,CASSFRDRDQGEQFF
14,TRBV9,CASSEEGYTGELFF
14,TRBV2,CASPTSAGGNEQFF
15,TRBV10-3,CAISAGTSNLNEQFF
13,TRBV11-3,CASSEDPQDEQFF
18,TRBV27,CASSLTGTSGRGTDTQYF
14,TRBV7-9,CASSPLGKVNTIYF
12,TRBV28,CASSRERDEQYF
15,TRBV4-1,CASSPAWGNTGELFF
12,TRBV7-9,CASSSESVEAFF
16,TRBV9,CASSVAPTQGTYEQYF
15,TRBV7-6,CASSSGQGGREKLFF
15,TRBV15,CATSRVLADYNEQFF
17,TRBV7-9,CASTAAPSYSRGTEAFF
12,TRBV6-5,CASSSGVYEQYF
15,TRBV10-2,CASSDIDRPSYEQYF